This TCR beta chain was retrieved from a study of shared clonotypes between healthy human individuals. CD45RO-negative cells were positively selected for CCR7, leaving out terminally differentiated effector memory CD45RA+ cells. Trimming cost V 6 bases and J 0 bases, with 12 bases left between them. Germline V CDR1 and CDR2: MDHEN, SYDVKM. This CDR3 has 15 residues. Here immunoSEQ multiplex PCR was the method, and the copy in TCRdb shows in-frame clones only, minus some. Seen here are around 2.1 million clones, around 93% observed once, and the top ten hold about 1.5%. This chain connects TRBV28 to TRBJ2-1, with D tentatively TRBD2 (6 bases). Sequenced material: naive CD8+ T cells from PBMCs. This receptor was obtained from a man aged 18 to 30 in good health. Some clones in this sample may be carry-over from other donors' samples. CDR3 DNA sequence: TGTGCCAGCAGCCCCGTGGGGGGCTCCTACAATGAGCAGTTCTTC. Amino acid sequence: CASSPVGGSYNEQFF.